This T cell receptor beta chain is drawn from a study of T cells in Graves' hyperthyroidism and ophthalmopathy. RNA transcripts yielded amplified TCR beta CDR3 regions. Carried out on the TCR CDR3, a first-round RT-PCR used the HTBI primer set. TCRdb recomputed calls from the multiplex PCR reads with MiXCR, one row per CDR3 protein. The sample carries approximately 600,000 distinct CDR3 sequences, around 20% recorded once. Germline-derived CDR1 and CDR2 are KGHSY and FQNENV. With 3 bases removed from V and 6 bases from J, the gap between germline ends came to 15 bases. This CDR3 has 14 residues. This clonotype was sampled from a young man with Graves' ophthalmopathy. Sequences were obtained from blood. V gene TRBV16 combines with J gene TRBJ2-7; no definite D call. CDR3 loop: CASSQPRHTFEQYF. The CDR3 DNA reads TGTGCCAGCAGCCAGCCGAGACATACTTTCGAGCAGTACTTC. The variable domain in full, with the rest retrieved from reference TRBV16 and TRBJ2-7, is GEEVAQTPKHLVRGEGQKAKLYCAPIKGHSYVFWYQQVLKNEFKFLISFQNENVFDETGMPKERFSAKCLPNSPCSLEIQATKLEDSAVYFCASSQPRHTFEQYFGPGTRLTVT.